This T cell receptor beta chain was captured by sequencing in a study of PD-L1 blockade in urothelial cancer. Whole-study context: Between 0 and 3 prior chemotherapy regimens had been given to patients. The analyses of blood took place 3 weeks (second dose) and 6 weeks after treatment start.

Here immunoSEQ multiplex PCR was the method, and the copy in TCRdb shows in-frame clones only, minus some. Among 70,000 or so clones, 85% to 90% were seen once, and the ten largest hold roughly 4.7%. With 6 bases clipped from V and 0 bases from J, the junction kept 8 bases outside the gene matches. CDR3 length equals 15 residues. Germline CDR1 reads SQVTM; CDR2 reads ANQGSEA. General observations from the study: Durable-benefit cases showed more tumor-associated blood clone expansion at 3 weeks.

About this clone itself: Antigen: not known.

The time point was: pretreatment peripheral blood. Urothelial carcinoma, locally advanced or metastatic, affected the patients. The source material was PBMCs, sampled around atezolizumab (anti-PD-L1) treatment. The chain uses TRBV29-1 and TRBJ2-3; 8 bases align to TRBD2. This clonotype was obtained from a man aged 70 or older with urothelial cancer. In DNA form, the CDR3 reads TGCAGCGTCGACGGACTAGCTGGAAGCACAGATACGCAGTATTTT. Protein product: CSVDGLAGSTDTQYF.